These T cell receptor beta chains were read from a single sample in a study of identical twins. TCRdb re-analysed the 5' RACE reads in MiXCR, keeping a single row per CDR3 protein. The table records roughly 690,000 distinct CDR3 sequences, 5.5% to 6.5% of them present only once. Sequencing was performed on naive T cells sorted from blood. The source of these receptors is a man aged 18 to 29 in good health. The conserved cysteine and the conserved F or W are not part of the CDR3 here. Only some rows state a clone size, as once, few, many or a class for expanded clones.

CDR3 protein: SVRGETQY; J gene: TRBJ2-5; V gene: TRBV29-1; clone size: many; CDR3 length: 8
CDR3 protein: ASSAGGLGNQPQH; J gene: TRBJ1-5; V gene: TRBV19; clone size: few; CDR3 length: 13
CDR3 protein: SARVGSSYEQY; J gene: TRBJ2-7; V gene: TRBV20-1; clone size: many; CDR3 length: 11
CDR3 protein: ASSLSIEITDTQY; J gene: TRBJ2-3; V gene: TRBV12-3/TRBV12-4; clone size: many; CDR3 length: 13
CDR3 protein: SASPQTGTGELF; J gene: TRBJ2-2; V gene: TRBV20-1; clone size: many; CDR3 length: 12
CDR3 protein: ATSRGAPRQRGEQF; J gene: TRBJ2-1; V gene: TRBV15; clone size: many; CDR3 length: 14
CDR3 protein: ASSQTAGGPRPNTGELF; J gene: TRBJ2-2; V gene: TRBV4-3; clone size: many; CDR3 length: 17
CDR3 protein: SVASVGDRSGNTIY; J gene: TRBJ1-3; V gene: TRBV29-1; clone size: -; CDR3 length: 14
CDR3 protein: ASSLEGPGSSGNTIY; J gene: TRBJ1-3; V gene: TRBV5-1; clone size: -; CDR3 length: 15
CDR3 protein: ASGALAGRSGSYEQY; J gene: TRBJ2-7; V gene: TRBV28; clone size: many; CDR3 length: 15
CDR3 protein: SGYQGSGANVLT; J gene: TRBJ2-6; V gene: TRBV20-1; clone size: -; CDR3 length: 12
CDR3 protein: ASRLAGTGEQF; J gene: TRBJ2-2; V gene: TRBV7-2; clone size: -; CDR3 length: 11
CDR3 protein: ASSQAGSLGEQF; J gene: TRBJ2-1; V gene: TRBV12-3/TRBV12-4; clone size: many; CDR3 length: 12
CDR3 protein: ASSPQLGGLSYNEQF; J gene: TRBJ2-1; V gene: TRBV11-2; clone size: -; CDR3 length: 15
CDR3 protein: ASTPGPTNTEAF; J gene: TRBJ1-1; V gene: TRBV12-3/TRBV12-4; clone size: many; CDR3 length: 12
CDR3 protein: AISGQGSHEQY; J gene: TRBJ2-7; V gene: TRBV10-3; clone size: many; CDR3 length: 11
CDR3 protein: ASSHGTSGRLNEQF; J gene: TRBJ2-1; V gene: TRBV14; clone size: -; CDR3 length: 14
CDR3 protein: ASSLLLAGHASDTQY; J gene: TRBJ2-3; V gene: TRBV14; clone size: many; CDR3 length: 15
CDR3 protein: SVESVQLTRFNYGYT; J gene: TRBJ1-2; V gene: TRBV29-1; clone size: many; CDR3 length: 15
CDR3 protein: ASRGPKSITGELF; J gene: TRBJ2-2; V gene: TRBV7-2; clone size: many; CDR3 length: 13
CDR3 protein: AWSVGGRAHEQY; J gene: TRBJ2-7; V gene: TRBV30; clone size: -; CDR3 length: 12
CDR3 protein: ASSARTANTGELF; J gene: TRBJ2-2; V gene: TRBV5-1; clone size: few; CDR3 length: 13
CDR3 protein: SARVVQGEQF; J gene: TRBJ2-1; V gene: TRBV20-1; clone size: few; CDR3 length: 10
CDR3 protein: ASSGGRDGTYNEQF; J gene: TRBJ2-1; V gene: TRBV27; clone size: few; CDR3 length: 14
CDR3 protein: ASSRYPETQY; J gene: TRBJ2-5; V gene: TRBV12-3/TRBV12-4; clone size: many; CDR3 length: 10
CDR3 protein: ASSQDGWGPTDTQY; J gene: TRBJ2-3; V gene: TRBV4-3; clone size: -; CDR3 length: 14
CDR3 protein: ATSRDRGNYNEQF; J gene: TRBJ2-1; V gene: TRBV15; clone size: many; CDR3 length: 13
CDR3 protein: SARVGGAGNEQF; J gene: TRBJ2-1; V gene: TRBV20-1; clone size: many; CDR3 length: 12
CDR3 protein: AISESWRYEQY; J gene: TRBJ2-7; V gene: TRBV10-3; clone size: many; CDR3 length: 11
CDR3 protein: ASSSPGTGVDSKNIQY; J gene: TRBJ2-4; V gene: TRBV12-3/TRBV12-4; clone size: many; CDR3 length: 16
CDR3 protein: ASRWDRGTYEQY; J gene: TRBJ2-7; V gene: TRBV2; clone size: -; CDR3 length: 12
CDR3 protein: ASSRTGDRQPQH; J gene: TRBJ1-5; V gene: TRBV4-2; clone size: -; CDR3 length: 12
CDR3 protein: ASSLAGGLQDTQY; J gene: TRBJ2-3; V gene: TRBV28; clone size: few; CDR3 length: 13
CDR3 protein: ASSLHGQSNQPQH; J gene: TRBJ1-5; V gene: TRBV12-3/TRBV12-4; clone size: few; CDR3 length: 13
CDR3 protein: ASSYARSTDTQY; J gene: TRBJ2-3; V gene: TRBV6-5; clone size: many; CDR3 length: 12
CDR3 protein: ASSLDTHQETQY; J gene: TRBJ2-5; V gene: TRBV7-9; clone size: few; CDR3 length: 12
CDR3 protein: ASSTGQVRYGYT; J gene: TRBJ1-2; V gene: TRBV12-3/TRBV12-4; clone size: many; CDR3 length: 12
CDR3 protein: SARDFGGRSNTGELF; J gene: TRBJ2-2; V gene: TRBV20-1; clone size: many; CDR3 length: 15
CDR3 protein: SAPLGLPYNEQF; J gene: TRBJ2-1; V gene: TRBV20-1; clone size: many; CDR3 length: 12